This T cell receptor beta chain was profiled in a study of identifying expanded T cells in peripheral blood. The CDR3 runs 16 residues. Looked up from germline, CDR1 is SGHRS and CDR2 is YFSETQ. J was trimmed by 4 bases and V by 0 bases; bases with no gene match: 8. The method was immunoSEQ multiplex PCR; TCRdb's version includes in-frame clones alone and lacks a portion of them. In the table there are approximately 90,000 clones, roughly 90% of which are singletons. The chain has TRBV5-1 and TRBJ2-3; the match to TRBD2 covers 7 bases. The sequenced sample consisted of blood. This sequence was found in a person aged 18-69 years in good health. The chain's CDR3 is CASSLVGREDADTQYF. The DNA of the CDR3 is TGCGCCAGCAGCTTGGTTGGCCGGGAGGATGCAGATACGCAGTATTTT.